This T cell receptor (beta chain) derives from a study of T cells in Graves' hyperthyroidism and ophthalmopathy (dated by TCRdb to about 2019). For context, the study as a whole: To identify TCR V-J signatures that set the groups apart, the researchers used a discovery cohort of about a hundred patients, made up of fewer than 50 with Graves' ophthalmopathy and approximately 57 with stable Graves' hyperthyroidism. Following sampling, methimazole starting at 30 mg daily was given to hyperthyroidism patients, and high-dose intravenous methylprednisolone was given to ophthalmopathy patients. Prospective prediction of ophthalmopathy was tested in an independent validation cohort consisting of 18 to 20 hyperthyroidism patients and about 17 patients who later progressed to ophthalmopathy. According to the paper, TCR Vbeta CDR3 sequencing was carried out on more than 120 peripheral blood samples, which came from fewer than 50 ophthalmopathy, 75 to 80 hyperthyroidism and around 17 progressor patients. For training and testing, the 95 to 100 patients in the discovery cohort were randomly divided in a 7:3 ratio. Thyroid tissue and blood T-cell repertoires from over 5 Graves' hyperthyroidism patients were also compared in the study.

Overall study results and their limits: Most expanded thyroid clonotypes (frequency above 0.001) were also detected in blood, suggesting blood repertoires may reflect thyroid immune responses. During validation, the model predicted progression to ophthalmopathy a median of about 6.5 months ahead of onset, with approximately 70% sensitivity and 72% to 80% specificity. A 13 V-J signature model separated ophthalmopathy from stable hyperthyroidism, with nearly 90% sensitivity and roughly 82% specificity in cross-validation and 80%/75% in testing. No statistical method was used to fix the sample size in advance, and group allocation was not hidden from the investigators.

V is clipped by 7 bases and J by 4 bases, and the sequence between their germline boundaries is 13 bases long. CDR1 SNHLY and CDR2 FYNNEI are derived from the germline V gene. From its cysteine to its phenylalanine, the CDR3 spans 13 amino acids. CDR3 DNA only is kept here, 39 bases in frame from base 1. This clonotype occurred many times. Its binding antigen is unknown. Base qualities are not recorded, but no much larger clone differs from it by a single base. The TCR beta CDR3 regions were amplified from the RNA transcripts. The first round of RT-PCR for the TCR CDR3 was performed with the HTBI primer set and the Qiagen OneStep RT-PCR kit. The libraries were constructed in a second round of multiplex PCR and then size-selected and purified. Sequencing of the libraries was done on an Illumina HiSeq2000 using paired-end 100 bp reads. The authors' pipeline ran thus. SOAPnuke was used to process the raw data, throwing out any read that contained adapters or uncalled bases, had a mean Phred below 15, or lacked an exact constant-primer or identifier match. COPE v1.2.5 was used to merge the high-quality paired reads, and each unique nucleotide sequence was defined as a clonotype. MiTCR v1.1 was used to align the clonotypes against IMGT TRBV, TRBD and TRBJ reference segments. The analysis included only V-J combinations with a frequency above 0.0001, which together covered around 99% of the repertoires. The TCS score was defined as the ratio of F50 (clonal expansion) to E x V (chaos), calculated using BLOSUM62-based TCRdist between CDR3 peptides within each V-J. Welch's t-statistics and random forest reduced approximately 520 V-J features to roughly 13, which were used in a naive Bayes classifier (R e1071). The Morisita-Horn index was used to measure how similar the thyroid and blood repertoires were. TCRdb handled the public reads itself, with Q25 trimming in fastp and clone calling in MiXCR, and kept productive beta chains. Rows with a matching CDR3 protein are joined into one entry that keeps the most common DNA and genes. Clone size and V and J calls follow TCRdb, not the original study. This sample gives about 570,000 distinct CDR3 sequences in total; about 45% of them show up just once. Together, the top ten hold under 20% of the sample.

Any patient with an uncontrolled infection, another autoimmune disease, pregnancy or lactation was excluded. Diagnoses relied on clinical symptoms, serum thyroxine and TRAb, thyroid ultrasound and orbital computed tomography. Total RNA was extracted using Trizol reagent, and RNA quality was assessed on an Agilent 2100 Bioanalyzer. The sequencing input was peripheral blood or thyroid tissue (not recorded which). The origin of this receptor is an adult woman with Graves' disease, either hyperthyroidism or ophthalmopathy (not recorded which). The receptor chain draws on TRBV2 and TRBJ2-5; TRBD1 is a possible D gene, resting on 6 matching bases. The sequenced DNA: TGTGCCAGCACCAGGGGTAAAGGAGAGACCCAGTACTTC. It specifies CASTRGKGETQYF.